Listed below are T cell receptor beta chains from one sample, sequenced in a study of shared clonotypes between healthy human individuals. Profiling relied on immunoSEQ multiplex PCR, and the TCRdb table lists in-frame clones only, not all of them. The sample holds about 1,800,000 clones, about 95% seen once. Input material: naive CD8+ T cells sorted from blood. The source is a man aged 18 to 30 in good health. CDR3s include the opening cysteine and the closing phenylalanine or tryptophan. The D gene is left open where the match is weak. Clone size appears in some rows only: once, few, many, or a class for an expanded clone.

d_call: .; v_call: TRBV5-6; j_call: TRBJ2-5; clone_size: .; cdr3_aa: CASSLEHFLAETQYF; cdr3_nt: TGTGCCAGCAGCTTGGAGCACTTCCTAGCGGAGACCCAGTACTTC
d_call: .; v_call: TRBV27; j_call: TRBJ2-2; clone_size: .; cdr3_aa: CASSPFGRLTGELFF; cdr3_nt: TGTGCCAGCAGTCCATTCGGCCGCCTCACCGGGGAGCTGTTTTTT
d_call: .; v_call: TRBV4-2; j_call: TRBJ2-7; clone_size: .; cdr3_aa: CASSHLIGTRLEQYF; cdr3_nt: TGTGCCAGCAGCCACCTTATTGGGACCCGCCTCGAGCAGTACTTC
d_call: TRBD2; v_call: TRBV5-1; j_call: TRBJ2-1; clone_size: .; cdr3_aa: CASSLTSGGYNEQFF; cdr3_nt: TGCGCCAGCAGCCTGACTAGCGGGGGGTACAATGAGCAGTTCTTC
d_call: .; v_call: TRBV9; j_call: TRBJ2-7; clone_size: .; cdr3_aa: CASSLTPAGGYEQYF; cdr3_nt: TGTGCCAGCAGCCTCACTCCGGCAGGTGGCTACGAGCAGTACTTC
d_call: .; v_call: TRBV28; j_call: TRBJ1-1; clone_size: once; cdr3_aa: CASSLLRGGDTEAFF; cdr3_nt: TGTGCCAGCAGTTTACTCAGGGGAGGGGACACTGAAGCTTTCTTT
d_call: TRBD1; v_call: TRBV7-9; j_call: TRBJ2-1; clone_size: .; cdr3_aa: CASSLTPGQGKGNEQFF; cdr3_nt: TGTGCCAGCAGCTTGACCCCGGGACAGGGAAAAGGCAATGAGCAGTTCTTC
d_call: TRBD1; v_call: TRBV6-5; j_call: TRBJ1-1; clone_size: .; cdr3_aa: CASSYEGPGGSTEAFF; cdr3_nt: TGTGCCAGCAGTTACGAAGGACCAGGGGGCAGCACTGAAGCTTTCTTT
d_call: .; v_call: TRBV15; j_call: TRBJ1-5; clone_size: .; cdr3_aa: CATSSLWGNQPQHF; cdr3_nt: TGTGCCACCAGCAGCCTTTGGGGCAATCAGCCCCAGCATTTT
d_call: .; v_call: TRBV6-6; j_call: TRBJ2-1; clone_size: .; cdr3_aa: CASRDVYNEQFF; cdr3_nt: TGTGCCAGCAGGGACGTCTACAATGAGCAGTTCTTC
d_call: .; v_call: TRBV4-1; j_call: TRBJ1-1; clone_size: once; cdr3_aa: CASSQVPGLVSGTGNTEAFF; cdr3_nt: TGCGCCAGCAGCCAAGTTCCGGGATTGGTATCTGGCACCGGAAACACTGAAGCTTTCTTT
d_call: .; v_call: TRBV7-9; j_call: TRBJ2-6; clone_size: .; cdr3_aa: CASSLVGGAKGANVLTF; cdr3_nt: TGTGCCAGCAGCTTAGTCGGAGGGGCTAAGGGGGCCAACGTCCTGACTTTC
d_call: TRBD1; v_call: TRBV9; j_call: TRBJ2-7; clone_size: .; cdr3_aa: CASSTGTGGFYEQYF; cdr3_nt: TGTGCCAGCAGCACCGGGACAGGGGGCTTCTACGAGCAGTACTTC
d_call: .; v_call: TRBV28; j_call: TRBJ2-7; clone_size: .; cdr3_aa: CASTPPGEGYEQYF; cdr3_nt: TGTGCCAGCACCCCCCCAGGGGAGGGCTACGAGCAGTACTTC
d_call: .; v_call: TRBV27; j_call: TRBJ2-7; clone_size: .; cdr3_aa: CASSGQLLSYEQYF; cdr3_nt: TGTGCCAGCAGCGGACAGCTCCTTTCCTACGAGCAGTACTTC
d_call: .; v_call: TRBV7-9; j_call: TRBJ2-3; clone_size: .; cdr3_aa: CASSFGGTLDTQYF; cdr3_nt: TGTGCCAGCAGCTTCGGGGGCACACTCGATACGCAGTATTTT
d_call: .; v_call: TRBV5-1; j_call: TRBJ2-7; clone_size: .; cdr3_aa: CASSLEQTYEQYF; cdr3_nt: TGCGCCAGCAGCTTGGAACAAACCTACGAGCAGTACTTC
d_call: .; v_call: TRBV9; j_call: TRBJ2-3; clone_size: .; cdr3_aa: CASGASGLTDTQYF; cdr3_nt: TGTGCCTCGGGGGCTAGCGGACTCACAGATACGCAGTATTTT
d_call: TRBD1; v_call: TRBV4-1; j_call: TRBJ1-5; clone_size: .; cdr3_aa: CASSPPDRGLNQPQHF; cdr3_nt: TGCGCCAGCAGCCCCCCGGACAGGGGCCTCAATCAGCCCCAGCATTTT
d_call: .; v_call: TRBV6-5; j_call: TRBJ2-1; clone_size: .; cdr3_aa: CASSYKWQGGYNEQFF; cdr3_nt: TGTGCCAGCAGTTATAAGTGGCAGGGAGGATACAATGAGCAGTTCTTC
d_call: TRBD1; v_call: TRBV5-4; j_call: TRBJ1-1; clone_size: once; cdr3_aa: CASSLFGTGYLGTEAFF; cdr3_nt: TGTGCCAGCAGCTTGTTTGGGACAGGGTATCTGGGCACTGAAGCTTTCTTT
d_call: .; v_call: TRBV28; j_call: TRBJ2-7; clone_size: .; cdr3_aa: CASSGGDEQYF; cdr3_nt: TGTGCCAGCAGTGGAGGGGACGAGCAGTACTTC
d_call: .; v_call: TRBV4-1; j_call: TRBJ2-7; clone_size: .; cdr3_aa: CASSVLTLSYEQYF; cdr3_nt: TGCGCCAGCAGCGTCCTGACGCTTTCCTACGAGCAGTACTTC
d_call: TRBD2; v_call: TRBV10-2; j_call: TRBJ2-7; clone_size: .; cdr3_aa: CASSESGTSGGLLREQYF; cdr3_nt: TGCGCCAGCAGTGAGTCCGGGACTAGCGGGGGCCTCCTACGGGAGCAGTACTTC
d_call: .; v_call: TRBV6-6; j_call: TRBJ2-3; clone_size: .; cdr3_aa: CASNPRLDFGTDTQYF; cdr3_nt: TGTGCCAGCAACCCGCGACTAGATTTCGGCACAGATACGCAGTATTTT
d_call: TRBD2; v_call: TRBV6-1; j_call: TRBJ2-7; clone_size: .; cdr3_aa: CASSELIAGGLGQYF; cdr3_nt: TGTGCCAGCAGTGAATTAATTGCGGGGGGGCTCGGGCAGTACTTC
d_call: .; v_call: TRBV6-1; j_call: TRBJ2-2; clone_size: .; cdr3_aa: CAGQGLNTGELFF; cdr3_nt: TGTGCCGGCCAGGGTCTGAACACCGGGGAGCTGTTTTTT
d_call: TRBD2; v_call: TRBV9; j_call: TRBJ2-7; clone_size: once; cdr3_aa: CASSAGLAGYEQYF; cdr3_nt: TGTGCCAGCAGCGCGGGACTAGCTGGCTACGAGCAGTACTTC
d_call: TRBD1; v_call: TRBV4-1; j_call: TRBJ1-2; clone_size: .; cdr3_aa: CASSQDAAGGANYGYTF; cdr3_nt: TGCGCCAGCAGCCAAGATGCGGCAGGGGGCGCAAACTATGGCTACACCTTC
d_call: TRBD1; v_call: TRBV27; j_call: TRBJ2-2; clone_size: .; cdr3_aa: CASSLQGTANTGELFF; cdr3_nt: TGTGCCAGCAGTCTCCAAGGGACAGCGAACACCGGGGAGCTGTTTTTT
d_call: .; v_call: TRBV25-1; j_call: TRBJ1-2; clone_size: .; cdr3_aa: CASSEYSGGTSSGYTF; cdr3_nt: TGTGCCAGCAGTGAATATAGTGGAGGGACGTCCTCTGGCTACACCTTC
d_call: .; v_call: TRBV5-3; j_call: TRBJ1-1; clone_size: .; cdr3_aa: CARSFPLWNTEAFF; cdr3_nt: TGTGCCAGAAGCTTCCCGCTTTGGAACACTGAAGCTTTCTTT
d_call: .; v_call: TRBV27; j_call: TRBJ2-2; clone_size: .; cdr3_aa: CASSLLPSHGGTNTGELFF; cdr3_nt: TGTGCCAGCAGTTTACTCCCCTCCCACGGGGGTACGAACACCGGGGAGCTGTTTTTT
d_call: TRBD1; v_call: TRBV7-9; j_call: TRBJ2-7; clone_size: .; cdr3_aa: CASSLVGQGTYEQYF; cdr3_nt: TGTGCCAGCAGCTTAGTGGGACAGGGAACCTACGAGCAGTACTTC
d_call: TRBD1; v_call: TRBV4-3; j_call: TRBJ2-7; clone_size: .; cdr3_aa: CASSQILTGGSSYEQYF; cdr3_nt: TGCGCCAGCAGCCAAATCCTAACAGGGGGCAGCTCCTACGAGCAGTACTTC
d_call: .; v_call: TRBV27; j_call: TRBJ1-5; clone_size: .; cdr3_aa: CASSSATYQPQHF; cdr3_nt: TGTGCCAGCAGTTCAGCGACCTACCAGCCCCAGCATTTT
d_call: .; v_call: TRBV27; j_call: TRBJ2-2; clone_size: .; cdr3_aa: CASSLDRNTGELFF; cdr3_nt: TGTGCCAGCAGTTTGGACAGAAACACCGGGGAGCTGTTTTTT
d_call: .; v_call: TRBV6-5; j_call: TRBJ2-2; clone_size: .; cdr3_aa: CASSAPGDGTGELFF; cdr3_nt: TGTGCCAGCAGTGCCCCGGGGGATGGCACCGGGGAGCTGTTTTTT
d_call: .; v_call: TRBV9; j_call: TRBJ2-5; clone_size: .; cdr3_aa: CASSVEGNVGETQYF; cdr3_nt: TGTGCCAGCAGCGTAGAGGGTAATGTGGGAGAGACCCAGTACTTC
d_call: .; v_call: TRBV4-1; j_call: TRBJ2-7; clone_size: .; cdr3_aa: CASSQELVYEQYF; cdr3_nt: TGCGCCAGCAGCCAAGAACTGGTCTACGAGCAGTACTTC
d_call: .; v_call: TRBV7-3; j_call: TRBJ1-2; clone_size: once; cdr3_aa: CASGPRSIYYGYTF; cdr3_nt: TGTGCCAGCGGCCCTAGGTCGATTTACTATGGCTACACCTTC
d_call: .; v_call: TRBV27; j_call: TRBJ2-7; clone_size: once; cdr3_aa: CASSTNGDIYEQYF; cdr3_nt: TGTGCCAGCAGTACCAATGGGGACATCTACGAGCAGTACTTC
d_call: .; v_call: TRBV11-3; j_call: TRBJ1-1; clone_size: .; cdr3_aa: CASSFVLGAHTEAFF; cdr3_nt: TGTGCCAGCAGCTTCGTCTTGGGGGCGCACACTGAAGCTTTCTTT
d_call: TRBD1; v_call: TRBV7-9; j_call: TRBJ2-7; clone_size: .; cdr3_aa: CASSSGTVTEQYF; cdr3_nt: TGTGCCAGCAGTTCAGGGACAGTTACCGAGCAGTACTTC
d_call: TRBD1; v_call: TRBV27; j_call: TRBJ1-2; clone_size: .; cdr3_aa: CASSPRQGVSLFHGYTF; cdr3_nt: TGTGCCAGCAGTCCTCGACAGGGGGTTTCCCTTTTTCATGGCTACACCTTC
d_call: .; v_call: TRBV2; j_call: TRBJ2-7; clone_size: .; cdr3_aa: CASIPPDRGKSYEQYF; cdr3_nt: TGTGCCAGCATCCCTCCCGACCGGGGGAAAAGCTACGAGCAGTACTTC
d_call: .; v_call: TRBV7-9; j_call: TRBJ2-4; clone_size: .; cdr3_aa: CASSLAVQNIQYF; cdr3_nt: TGTGCCAGCAGCTTAGCGGTTCAAAACATTCAGTACTTC
d_call: .; v_call: TRBV4-3; j_call: TRBJ2-2; clone_size: .; cdr3_aa: CASSQDEGSFLTGELFF; cdr3_nt: TGCGCCAGCAGCCAAGATGAGGGGAGCTTCCTCACCGGGGAGCTGTTTTTT
d_call: .; v_call: TRBV5-6; j_call: TRBJ2-3; clone_size: .; cdr3_aa: CASSRLVDTQYF; cdr3_nt: TGTGCCAGCAGCCGGTTGGTTGATACGCAGTATTTT
d_call: TRBD1; v_call: TRBV13; j_call: TRBJ2-6; clone_size: .; cdr3_aa: CASSFRGRGANVLTF; cdr3_nt: TGTGCCAGCAGCTTCAGGGGGCGCGGGGCCAACGTCCTGACTTTC
d_call: .; v_call: TRBV27; j_call: TRBJ2-3; clone_size: .; cdr3_aa: CASSLEPGTDTQYF; cdr3_nt: TGTGCCAGCAGCTTGGAGCCTGGCACAGATACGCAGTATTTT
d_call: TRBD2; v_call: TRBV7-8; j_call: TRBJ2-7; clone_size: once; cdr3_aa: CASSFALAGVMYEQYF; cdr3_nt: TGTGCCAGCAGCTTCGCACTAGCGGGAGTCATGTACGAGCAGTACTTC
d_call: .; v_call: TRBV5-4; j_call: TRBJ1-2; clone_size: .; cdr3_aa: CASSSIPLKDGYTF; cdr3_nt: TGTGCCAGCAGCTCCATACCCCTTAAGGATGGCTACACCTTC
d_call: TRBD1; v_call: TRBV28; j_call: TRBJ2-4; clone_size: .; cdr3_aa: CASSTYPDRPRNIQYF; cdr3_nt: TGTGCCAGCAGTACCTACCCGGACAGGCCCAGGAACATTCAGTACTTC
d_call: TRBD2; v_call: TRBV29-1; j_call: TRBJ2-3; clone_size: .; cdr3_aa: CSVENSPGLAGVTDTQYF; cdr3_nt: TGCAGCGTTGAAAACAGCCCGGGACTAGCGGGAGTTACAGATACGCAGTATTTT
d_call: TRBD1; v_call: TRBV2; j_call: TRBJ2-3; clone_size: .; cdr3_aa: CASEQTGGFGTDTQYF; cdr3_nt: TGTGCCAGCGAACAAACAGGGGGCTTTGGCACAGATACGCAGTATTTT
d_call: .; v_call: TRBV7-8; j_call: TRBJ1-5; clone_size: .; cdr3_aa: CASSHVVGDSNQPQHF; cdr3_nt: TGTGCCAGCAGCCACGTCGTTGGAGATAGCAATCAGCCCCAGCATTTT